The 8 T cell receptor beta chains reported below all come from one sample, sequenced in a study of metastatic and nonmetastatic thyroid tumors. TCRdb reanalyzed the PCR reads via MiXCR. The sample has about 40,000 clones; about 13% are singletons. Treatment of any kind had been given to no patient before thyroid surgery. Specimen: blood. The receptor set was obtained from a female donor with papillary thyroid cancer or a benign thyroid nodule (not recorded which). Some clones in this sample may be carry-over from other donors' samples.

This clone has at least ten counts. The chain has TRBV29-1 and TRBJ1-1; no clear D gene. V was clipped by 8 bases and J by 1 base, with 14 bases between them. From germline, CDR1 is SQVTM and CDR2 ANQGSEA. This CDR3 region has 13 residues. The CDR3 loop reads CSSLSPGNTEAFF. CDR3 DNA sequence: TGCAGCTCGTTGTCCCCCGGGAACACTGAAGCTTTCTTT.

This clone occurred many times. CDR3 sequence reads: CSARDPQGRVYNEQFF. CDR3 bases: TGCAGTGCTAGAGATCCCCAGGGACGGGTATACAATGAGCAGTTCTTC. V gene TRBV20-1 combines with J gene TRBJ2-1; D may match TRBD1 or TRBD2 (5 bases each). This CDR3 contains 16 residues. Trimming removed 0 bases from V and 4 bases from J, with 16 bases in between. Germline CDR1 reads DFQATT; CDR2 reads SNEGSKA (reference sequence).

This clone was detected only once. CDR3 residues: CSAGGDYGYTF. The CDR3, as DNA: TGCAGTGCTGGGGGTGACTATGGCTACACCTTC. The J gene is TRBJ1-2, the V gene TRBV20-1, with a tentative D call TRBD1 (5 bases). The CDR3 has 11 amino acids. The V end was cut by 5 bases, the J end by 3 bases, with 7 bases between. Germline CDR1 DFQATT, CDR2 SNEGSKA (reference sequence).

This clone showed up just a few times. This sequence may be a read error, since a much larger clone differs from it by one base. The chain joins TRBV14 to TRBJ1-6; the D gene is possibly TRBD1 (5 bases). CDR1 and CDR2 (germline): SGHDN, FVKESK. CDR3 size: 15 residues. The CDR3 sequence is CASSQIQGLLAEQYF. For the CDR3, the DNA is TGTGCCAGCAGCCAAATTCAGGGCTTACTAGCCGAGCAGTACTTT.

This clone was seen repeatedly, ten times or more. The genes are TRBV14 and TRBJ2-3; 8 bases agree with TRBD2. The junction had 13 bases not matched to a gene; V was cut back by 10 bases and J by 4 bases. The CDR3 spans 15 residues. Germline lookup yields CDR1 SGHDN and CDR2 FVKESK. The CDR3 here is CATSPMGLGADTQYF. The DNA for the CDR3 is TGTGCCACTTCGCCGATGGGACTAGGCGCAGATACGCAGTATTTT.

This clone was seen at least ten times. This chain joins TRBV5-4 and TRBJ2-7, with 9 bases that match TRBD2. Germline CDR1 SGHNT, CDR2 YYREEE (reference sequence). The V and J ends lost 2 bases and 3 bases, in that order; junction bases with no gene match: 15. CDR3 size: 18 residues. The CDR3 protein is CASSFGWGSGSLNYEQYF. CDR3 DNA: TGTGCCAGCAGCTTCGGGTGGGGTAGCGGGAGTCTCAACTACGAGCAGTACTTC.

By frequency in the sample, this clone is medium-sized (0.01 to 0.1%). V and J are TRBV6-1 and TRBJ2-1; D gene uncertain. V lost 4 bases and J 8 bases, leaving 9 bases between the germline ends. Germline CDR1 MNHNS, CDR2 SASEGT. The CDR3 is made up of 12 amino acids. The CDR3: CASSGQRDEQFF. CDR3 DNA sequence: TGTGCCAGCAGTGGTCAAAGGGATGAGCAGTTCTTC.

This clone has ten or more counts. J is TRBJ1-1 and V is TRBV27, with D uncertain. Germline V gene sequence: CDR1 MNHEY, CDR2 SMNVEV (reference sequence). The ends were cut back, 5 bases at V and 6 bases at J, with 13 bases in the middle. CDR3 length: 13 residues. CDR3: CASSPKGYAEAFF. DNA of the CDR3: TGTGCCAGCAGTCCCAAAGGGTACGCTGAAGCTTTCTTT.